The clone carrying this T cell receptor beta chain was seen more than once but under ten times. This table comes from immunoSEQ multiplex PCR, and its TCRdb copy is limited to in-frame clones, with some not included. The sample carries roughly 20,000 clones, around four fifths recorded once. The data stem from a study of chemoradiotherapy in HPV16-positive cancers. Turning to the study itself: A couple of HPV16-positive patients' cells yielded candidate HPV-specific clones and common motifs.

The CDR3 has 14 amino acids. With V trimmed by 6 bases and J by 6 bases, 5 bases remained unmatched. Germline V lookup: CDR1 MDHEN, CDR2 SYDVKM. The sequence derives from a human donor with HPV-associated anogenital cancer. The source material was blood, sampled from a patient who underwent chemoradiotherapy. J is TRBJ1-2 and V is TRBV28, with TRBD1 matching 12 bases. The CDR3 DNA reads TGTGCCAGCAGCTATGGGACAGGGGGCGATGGCTACACCTTC. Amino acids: CASSYGTGGDGYTF.